What follows are 21 T cell receptor beta chains derived from one specimen sequenced in a study of cytomegalovirus exposure and HLA in healthy donors. Generated by immunoSEQ multiplex PCR, the TCRdb table keeps only in-frame clones and is missing some. The sample has 55,000 to 70,000 clones; just under 95% are singletons. Source material: PBMCs. All receptors derive from a man aged 18 to 29 in good health and CMV-seronegative.

The chain has TRBV7-8 and TRBJ2-7, with 9 bases matching TRBD2. The CDR3 extends over 16 amino acids. Germline V CDR1 and CDR2: SGHVS, FQNEAQ. V lost 5 bases to trimming and J lost 2 bases; unmatched junction nucleotides: 10. In DNA, the CDR3 is TGTGCCAGCAGCCCCCAGCGGGGGGCGCAACCCTACGAGCAGTACTTC. Translating gives CASSPQRGAQPYEQYF. Full variable domain (missing parts from reference TRBV7-8 and TRBJ2-7): GAGVSQSPRYKVAKRGQDVALRCDPISGHVSLFWYQQALGQGPEFLTYFQNEAQLDKSGLPSDRFFAERPEGSVSTLKIQRTQQEDSAVYLCASSPQRGAQPYEQYFGPGTRLTVT.

The chain carries TRBV25-1 and TRBJ2-2; 8 bases are shared with TRBD2. The length of the CDR3 is 17 residues. The V segment lost 3 bases and the J segment 1 base; nucleotides outside the gene matches: 7. Per the germline V gene, CDR1 is MGHDK and CDR2 is SYGVNS. This CDR3 reads CASSDDGRAMNTGELFF. CDR3 nucleotides: TGTGCCAGCAGTGACGACGGGAGGGCCATGAACACCGGGGAGCTGTTTTTT. Filled out from reference TRBV25-1 and TRBJ2-2, the complete variable domain reads EADIYQTPRYLVIGTGKKITLECSQTMGHDKMYWYQQDPGMELHLIHYSYGVNSTEKGDLSSESTVSRIRTEHFPLTLESARPSHTSQYLCASSDDGRAMNTGELFFGEGSRLTVL.

The CDR3 spells CASSPLTGGINTEAFF. CDR3 nucleotides: TGTGCCAGCTCACCACTCACAGGAGGGATAAACACTGAAGCTTTCTTT. The chain couples TRBV18 to TRBJ1-1, with a weak D call TRBD1 (5 bases). V was shortened by 1 base and J by 2 bases, with 14 bases between the two germline ends. Germline CDR1 and CDR2: KGHSH and LQKENI. CDR3 length: 16 residues.

The chain is built from TRBV27 and TRBJ2-7; TRBD1 might be the D (6 bases). The CDR3 contains 16 residues. Trimming stripped 6 bases from V and 2 bases from J, with 20 bases between. Germline CDR1 is MNHEY and CDR2 is SMNVEV (reference sequence). This chain's CDR3 is CASSSRWDTVTYEQYF. CDR3 coding DNA: TGTGCCAGCAGCTCCAGGTGGGACACGGTTACCTACGAGCAGTACTTC.

The chain carries TRBV2 and TRBJ2-1; the match to TRBD2 covers 7 bases. CDR3 length: 15 residues. Germline V gene lookup returns CDR1 SNHLY and CDR2 FYNNEI. The V segment lost 2 bases and the J segment 6 bases; nucleotides outside the gene matches: 7. CDR3 in amino acids: CASSELAEAANEQFF. The CDR3 DNA is TGTGCCAGCAGTGAACTAGCGGAGGCGGCCAATGAGCAGTTCTTC.

This sequence joins TRBV4-3 and TRBJ1-1; D is uncertain. Germline V gene data show CDR1 as LGHNA and CDR2 as YSLEER. Trimming left V 2 bases short and J 4 bases short, with 14 bases between. The length of the CDR3 is 15 residues. The DNA for the CDR3 is TGCGCCAGCAGCCAACCCCTCGGGAGAGGCACTGAAGCTTTCTTT. Its translation is CASSQPLGRGTEAFF.

The chain carries TRBV27 and TRBJ2-5, with D possibly TRBD1 on 6 matching bases. Trimming stripped 4 bases from V and 3 bases from J, with 15 bases between. Germline CDR1 is MNHEY and CDR2 is SMNVEV (reference sequence). CDR3 size: 15 residues. The CDR3 loop reads CASSSNLRTEETQYF. The CDR3, as DNA: TGTGCCAGCAGTTCGAATCTACGGACAGAAGAGACCCAGTACTTC.

The chain combines TRBV5-1 with TRBJ1-1; TRBD1 matches 7 bases. Unmatched junction bases numbered 3, after V lost 0 bases and J lost 1 base. The CDR3 loop spans 15 amino acids. Germline V lookup: CDR1 SGHRS, CDR2 YFSETQ. CDR3 residues: CASSLGGQRNTEAFF. CDR3 DNA: TGCGCCAGCAGCTTGGGGGGACAGAGGAACACTGAAGCTTTCTTT.

The chain has TRBV4-1 and TRBJ1-1, with D unclear. The CDR3 contains 14 residues. Germline V gene sequence: CDR1 MGHRA, CDR2 YSYEKL. V lost 0 bases, J lost 7 bases, and 12 bases lay in between. The CDR3 bases are TGCGCCAGCAGCCAAGATCACCCGGGGTATGAAGCTTTCTTT. Residues: CASSQDHPGYEAFF.

The genes are TRBV29-1 and TRBJ2-1; TRBD1 matches at 7 bases. The CDR3 consists of 14 residues. J was trimmed by 10 bases and V by 4 bases; bases with no gene match: 13. Germline V gene data show CDR1 as SQVTM and CDR2 as ANQGSEA. The CDR3 DNA sequence: TGCAGCGTTGTGGACCCCCGGGACAGAGGGGAGCAGTTCTTC. This sequence encodes CSVVDPRDRGEQFF.

V is TRBV4-3 and J is TRBJ1-5; D not certain. Germline loops: CDR1 LGHNA, CDR2 YSLEER. The ends were cut back, 0 bases at V and 4 bases at J, with 10 bases in the middle. CDR3 length: 15 amino acids. CDR3 sequence reads: CASSQDGGGNQPQHF. The DNA for the CDR3 is TGCGCCAGCAGCCAAGACGGTGGCGGGAATCAGCCCCAGCATTTT.

The chain has TRBV7-2 and TRBJ2-2, with TRBD2 identical over 14 bases. With 5 bases clipped from V and 4 bases from J, the junction kept 9 bases outside the gene matches. The CDR3 has 18 residues. Germline values: CDR1 SGHTA, CDR2 FQGNSA. The CDR3 is CASSLTSGRAESTGELFF. The CDR3 nucleotides read TGTGCCAGCAGCCTGACTAGCGGGAGGGCGGAGAGCACCGGGGAGCTGTTTTTT.

This clone was seen a single time. This sequence joins TRBV28 and TRBJ1-1; 7 bases align to TRBD1. The CDR3 consists of 13 residues. Germline V gene data show CDR1 as MDHEN and CDR2 as SYDVKM. With V trimmed by 6 bases and J by 7 bases, 8 bases remained unmatched. The CDR3 region has the DNA TGTGCCAGCAGCCCTAACCGGGACAGTGAAGCTTTCTTT. Translating it yields CASSPNRDSEAFF. The full variable domain, rest sourced from reference TRBV28 and TRBJ1-1, is DVKVTQSSRYLVKRTGEKVFLECVQDMDHENMFWYRQDPGLGLRLIYFSYDVKMKEKGDIPEGYSVSREKKERFSLILESASTNQTSMYLCASSPNRDSEAFFGQGTRLTVV.

V and J are TRBV14 and TRBJ1-1; possible D gene TRBD1, 6 bases. This CDR3 has 15 residues. Trimming left V 3 bases short and J 1 base short, with 12 bases between. Germline V gene data show CDR1 as SGHDN and CDR2 as FVKESK. DNA of the CDR3: TGTGCCAGCAGCCATGATCTACAGGGGAACACTGAAGCTTTCTTT. Amino acid sequence: CASSHDLQGNTEAFF.

This clone has only one observation. The gene calls are TRBV30 and TRBJ1-1, with 9 positions matching TRBD1. V lost 4 bases and J lost 0; bases outside the gene matches: 9. Germline lookup yields CDR1 GTSNPN and CDR2 SVGIG (reference sequence). The CDR3 sequence is 16 residues long. The CDR3 protein is CAWIIQGAMVNTEAFF. CDR3 coding DNA: TGTGCCTGGATCATACAGGGGGCTATGGTGAACACTGAAGCTTTCTTT. The full variable domain, its missing parts supplied by reference TRBV30 and TRBJ1-1, is SQTIHQWPATLVQPVGSPLSLECTVEGTSNPNLYWYRQAAGRGLQLLFYSVGIGQISSEVPQNLSASRPQDRQFILSSKKLLLSDSGFYLCAWIIQGAMVNTEAFFGQGTRLTVV.

The chain is built from TRBV27 and TRBJ1-1; the match to TRBD1 covers 7 bases. Germline V gene sequence: CDR1 MNHEY, CDR2 SMNVEV (reference sequence). The CDR3 sequence is 14 residues long. With 10 bases clipped from V and 10 bases from J, the junction kept 18 bases outside the gene matches. The CDR3 region has the DNA TGTGCCACCCATCCTGCCGGGACAGACCCTGGAGCTTTCTTT. This translates into CATHPAGTDPGAFF.

V usage is TRBV27 and J usage is TRBJ2-3; TRBD2 matches at 9 bases. Germline CDR1 reads MNHEY; CDR2 reads SMNVEV (reference sequence). The CDR3 loop spans 14 amino acids. V was clipped by 7 bases and J by 2 bases; unmatched bases: 4. The CDR3 sequence: CASTRLADTDTQYF. The DNA for the CDR3 is TGTGCCAGCACCAGACTAGCGGACACAGATACGCAGTATTTT.

The chain combines TRBV4-3 with TRBJ2-1; no clear D gene. In germline, CDR1 is LGHNA, CDR2 YSLEER. V was pared by 0 bases and J by 7 bases, with 10 bases between. There are 14 residues in the CDR3. CDR3 sequence: CASSQDTGLNEQFF. CDR3 DNA sequence: TGCGCCAGCAGCCAAGATACGGGTCTGAATGAGCAGTTCTTC.

J is TRBJ2-3 and V is TRBV5-6; TRBD2 aligns across 13 bases. This CDR3 is built from 16 residues. V lost 2 bases, J lost 5 bases, and 5 bases stayed unmatched. CDR1 and CDR2 (germline): SGHDT, YYEEEE. The CDR3 loop reads CASSFPTSGRGDTQYF. The CDR3 bases are TGTGCCAGCAGCTTCCCCACTAGCGGGAGGGGAGATACGCAGTATTTT.

The chain joins TRBV7-9 to TRBJ2-3; the D gene is possibly TRBD2 (7 bases). Between the trimmed V and J ends, which lost 2 bases and 0 bases, there was a span of 12 bases. This CDR3 spans 16 amino acids. Germline CDR1 and CDR2: SEHNR and FQNEAQ (reference sequence). The CDR3 region has the DNA TGTGCCAGCAGCTTATTGGCGGGGGCTAGCACAGATACGCAGTATTTT. It yields the protein CASSLLAGASTDTQYF.

The V call is TRBV7-9, the J call TRBJ2-3; perhaps TRBD1 as D (6 bases). The V end was cut by 1 base, the J end by 7 bases, with 6 bases between. CDR1 is SEHNR, CDR2 FQNEAQ, per germline (reference sequence). This CDR3 is 12 amino acids long. This CDR3 is CASSLGDNTQYF. The CDR3 DNA follows: TGTGCCAGCAGCTTAGGGGACAATACGCAGTATTTT. Based on the CDR3 plus reference TRBV7-9 and TRBJ2-3, the full variable domain is DTGVSQNPRHKITKRGQNVTFRCDPISEHNRLYWYRQTLGQGPEFLTYFQNEAQLEKSRLLSDRFSAERPKGSFSTLEIQRTEQGDSAMYLCASSLGDNTQYFGPGTRLTVL.